This paragraph reports one T cell receptor (beta chain). The target of this receptor is not known. No quality values exist for individual bases; no much larger clone is one base distant. This specimen comes from a study of technical replicates of blood from several donors (TCRdb year 2017). V is pared back by 3 bases and J by 4 bases, with 9 bases lying between the germline termini. Reading the germline V gene gives CDR1 KGHSH and CDR2 LQKENI. From cysteine to phenylalanine, the CDR3 is 13 amino acids long. Of the read, only the CDR3 DNA is kept; its 39 bases are in frame from base 1. Library prep was done by the immunoSEQ multiplex PCR assay. As stored in TCRdb, this immuneACCESS dataset retains in-frame rearrangements with V and J assigned. A fraction of the clones does not appear; measured against another copy, unresolved V genes explain less than half of the discrepancy, and the remainder lacks a known reason. The sample has fewer than 100,000 clones on record, under 97% of them singletons. Roughly 0.22% of the sample is held by the ten biggest clonotypes.

Sequencing input: T cells isolated from PBMCs. The TCR sequence derives from a human donor in good health. This sequence uses TRBV18 and TRBJ2-5; TRBD1 is perhaps the D gene, given 5 matching bases. The DNA reads TGTGCCAGCTCACCTTTGCAGGGAGAGACCCAGTACTTC. Translated, this is CASSPLQGETQYF.